This T cell receptor beta chain was observed in a study of PD-1 and CTLA-4 blockade in melanoma. A few counts support this clone. Germline V CDR1 and CDR2: SEHNR, FQNEAQ (reference sequence). The CDR3 is 13 amino acids. Trimming stripped 0 bases from V and 4 bases from J, with 6 bases between. The table came from immunoSEQ multiplex PCR; TCRdb's copy has only in-frame clones and leaves some out. The sample has about 16,000 clones; approximately 70% are singletons. The origin of this receptor is a human donor with melanoma. Sequencing used CD8+ T cells from peripheral blood, obtained from a patient given anti-PD-1 treatment. The chain joins TRBV7-9 to TRBJ1-2; the D is unclear. The CDR3 here is CASSLARTYGYTF. CDR3 in DNA: TGTGCCAGCAGCTTAGCGAGGACCTATGGCTACACCTTC.